This T cell receptor (beta chain) was recorded in a study of patients and donors after allogeneic stem cell transplantation (dated by TCRdb to 2020 to 2022). This clonotype was picked up a small number of times. There is no known antigen for this receptor. Per-nucleotide qualities are absent, and no much larger clonotype sits a single base away. Its CDR3 holds 15 amino acids, cysteine through phenylalanine. Only the CDR3 DNA is retained, 45 bases long and in frame from the first base. The CDR1 and CDR2 encoded by the germline V gene are LGHNA and YSLEER. The germline V and J ends show losses of 3 bases and 3 bases respectively, and no gene match explains 4 bases of the junction. Libraries came from RT-PCR. For sequencing, a NextSeq 550 was employed. The public sequencing data were trimmed at Q25 with fastp and processed into clonotypes with MiXCR by TCRdb, which kept only in-frame beta chains. Each entry merges the rows of one CDR3 protein and shows their most common DNA and genes. The sample table lists 920,000 or so distinct CDR3 sequences, approximately 18% of them with a count of one. The top ten clonotypes cover 6% of the sample.

Sequenced: blood, either unsorted or a sorted T cell fraction (not recorded which). The V and J genes are TRBV4-3 and TRBJ2-3, with TRBD1 matching 9 junction bases. This TCR was recovered from a human donor who was either an allogeneic HSCT recipient or a stem cell or donor lymphocyte infusion donor (not recorded which). It is not recorded whose cells these are; they may come from a transplant donor. The sequenced DNA: TGCGCCAGCAGCCATAGGACAGGGGTTACAGATACGCAGTATTTT. It encodes CASSHRTGVTDTQYF.